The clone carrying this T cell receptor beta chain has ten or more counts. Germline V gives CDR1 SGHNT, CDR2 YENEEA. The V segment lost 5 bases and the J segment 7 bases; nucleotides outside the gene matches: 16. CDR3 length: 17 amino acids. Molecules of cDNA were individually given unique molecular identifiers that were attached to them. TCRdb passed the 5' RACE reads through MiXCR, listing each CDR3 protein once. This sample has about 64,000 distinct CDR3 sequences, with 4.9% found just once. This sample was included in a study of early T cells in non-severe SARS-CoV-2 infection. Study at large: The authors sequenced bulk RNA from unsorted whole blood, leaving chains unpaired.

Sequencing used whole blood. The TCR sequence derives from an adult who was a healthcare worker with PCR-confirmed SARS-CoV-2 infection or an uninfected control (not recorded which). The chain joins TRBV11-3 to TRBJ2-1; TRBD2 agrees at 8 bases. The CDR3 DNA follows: TGTGCCAGCAGCCCCCGGGGTAGCGGGGTTGGAATTAATGAGCAGTTCTTC. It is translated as CASSPRGSGVGINEQFF.